A single sample gave rise to the 11 T cell receptor beta chains below, sequenced in a study of vaccination and CD4 T cells after COVID-19. No antigen has been assigned to these receptors. Treatment described: approximately 9-day PBMC culture with coronavirus spike peptide pools or control peptides (ViraFEST assay). Cultured CD4+ T cells had their DNA profiled by the Oncomine TCR Beta short-read assay. Each CDR3 protein gets one entry after TCRdb re-called the PCR reads with MiXCR. The table records about 12,000 distinct CDR3 sequences, about three fifths of them present only once. Material for sequencing was CD4+ T cells from blood, cultured in vitro. These receptors were obtained from a human donor who had recovered from COVID-19.

V gene TRBV20-1 combines with J gene TRBJ1-6, with TRBD1 as a possible D gene (6 bases). V lost 0 bases and J 9 bases, leaving 24 bases between the germline ends. Germline loops: CDR1 DFQATT, CDR2 SNEGSKA (reference sequence). The CDR3 consists of 18 residues. This CDR3 is CSARDAISSRGLVSPLHF. The CDR3 region has the DNA TGCAGTGCTAGAGATGCTATTTCGTCGAGGGGGTTGGTTTCACCCCTCCACTTT.

The chain has TRBV5-1 and TRBJ2-7, with TRBD1 identical over 8 bases. V dropped 0 bases and J dropped 6; count of bases not matched to a gene: 2. The CDR3 contains 13 residues. Germline CDR1 SGHRS, CDR2 YFSETQ. The CDR3 loop is CASSLVGTGEQYF. The DNA of the CDR3 is TGCGCCAGCAGCTTGGTTGGGACAGGCGAGCAGTACTTC.

This chain joins TRBV25-1 and TRBJ2-3; D is possibly TRBD1 (5 bases). The germline V gene has CDR1 MGHDK and CDR2 SYGVNS. The CDR3 loop spans 15 amino acids. V was clipped by 2 bases and J by 0 bases, with 9 bases between them. CDR3 sequence reads: CASSEDSTSTDTQYF. The CDR3 nucleotides are TGTGCCAGCAGTGAAGACAGTACTAGCACAGATACGCAGTATTTT.

The V call is TRBV19, the J call TRBJ2-3, with 10 bases matching TRBD2. The CDR3 has 15 residues. V was clipped by 5 bases and J by 1 base; unmatched bases: 3. Germline CDR1 reads LNHDA; CDR2 reads SQIVND (reference sequence). The CDR3 region has the DNA TGTGCCAGTAGTCCTCTAGCGGGAGGCACAGATACGCAGTATTTT. Protein: CASSPLAGGTDTQYF.

In this sample, this clonotype turned up a few times. This chain's CDR3 is CASSFGKANYGYTF. Written as DNA, the CDR3 is TGTGCCAGCAGCTTTGGAAAAGCTAACTATGGCTACACCTTC. The rearrangement joins TRBV7-2 to TRBJ1-2, with D uncertain. The CDR3 covers 14 residues. V dropped 3 bases and J dropped 0 bases, with 8 bases sitting between them. CDR1 and CDR2 (germline): SGHTA, FQGNSA.

The rearrangement joins TRBV20-1 to TRBJ1-4; possible D gene TRBD1, 5 bases. CDR3 length equals 13 residues. Germline assignment: CDR1 DFQATT and CDR2 SNEGSKA (reference sequence). Trimming pared 3 bases from V and 8 bases from J, leaving 13 bases between. This chain's CDR3 is CSARVLRDEKLFF. The CDR3 DNA follows: TGCAGTGCTAGGGTCCTGAGGGACGAAAAACTGTTTTTT.

The V and J genes are TRBV14 and TRBJ2-7, with D unclear. CDR1 is SGHDN and CDR2 is FVKESK in the germline V gene. V was clipped by 1 base and J by 4 bases, with 17 bases between them. The CDR3 covers 16 residues. The CDR3 sequence: CASSQVAAAALYEQYF. The DNA of the CDR3 is TGTGCCAGCAGCCAAGTTGCTGCGGCCGCCTTATACGAGCAGTACTTC.

The chain uses TRBV10-3 and TRBJ2-3, with TRBD2 as a possible D gene (6 bases). V was clipped by 0 bases and J by 3 bases, with 16 bases between them. The CDR3 is made up of 17 amino acids. Germline loops: CDR1 ENHRY, CDR2 SYGVKD. The CDR3 DNA follows: TGTGCCATCAGTGAGTCGGGGACGGGAGTAGCAACAGATACGCAGTATTTT. Amino acids: CAISESGTGVATDTQYF.

In this sample, this clonotype turned up a few times. The rearrangement links TRBV20-1 to TRBJ1-2; the match to TRBD1 covers 7 bases. Germline CDR1 DFQATT, CDR2 SNEGSKA (reference sequence). The CDR3 consists of 12 residues. V was pared by 5 bases and J by 3 bases, with 3 bases of the junction left unmatched. The CDR3 loop is CSAPGQDYGYTF. Written as DNA, the CDR3 is TGCAGTGCTCCCGGACAGGACTATGGCTACACCTTC.

This sequence joins TRBV4-1 and TRBJ2-5, with D perhaps matching TRBD1 (6 bases). The V end lost 0 bases, the J end lost 2 bases, and 7 bases lay between the germline ends. The CDR3 length is 14 residues. CDR1 and CDR2 (germline): MGHRA, YSYEKL. For the CDR3, the DNA is TGCGCCAGCAGCCAAGAGGGGGCGCAAGAGACCCAGTACTTC. Protein sequence: CASSQEGAQETQYF.

This clonotype came up a few times. This chain uses TRBV7-2 with TRBJ2-7, with TRBD2 identical over 12 bases. The trim removed 5 bases at V and 6 bases at J, leaving 11 bases unmatched. Germline CDR1 is SGHTA and CDR2 is FQGNSA. The CDR3 spans 16 residues. The CDR3 here is CASSLETSGSPFEQYF. CDR3 DNA: TGTGCCAGCAGCCTTGAGACTAGCGGGAGTCCCTTCGAGCAGTACTTC. Based on the CDR3 plus reference TRBV7-2 and TRBJ2-7, the full variable domain is GAGVSQSPSNKVTEKGKDVELRCDPISGHTALYWYRQSLGQGLEFLIYFQGNSAPDKSGLPSDRFSAERTGGSVSTLTIQRTQQEDSAVYLCASSLETSGSPFEQYFGPGTRLTVT.